Here is one T cell receptor (beta chain) with its context. What it recognizes is unknown. The junction and the germline gene differ at one end; a read error may be behind it. These data are taken from a study of cytomegalovirus exposure and HLA in healthy donors. For the study at large: Early released data had around 79 million unique TCRs, all coming from HLA-typed donors.

Both 60 Vbeta primers and 13 Jbeta primers went into the PCR. The protocol was immunoSEQ multiplex PCR, while the TCRdb copy is restricted to in-frame clones and leaves out a portion. This table has approximately 150,000 clones, about four fifths appearing once. Study-level findings and limits: As a later analysis revealed, the rate of TCR association differed by HLA locus, with DRB1 most and HLA-C fewest.

Samples came from healthy bone marrow donors. The clonotype originates from a human donor in good health. Sequenced input: PBMCs.

This CDR3 reads CSLERHPGQGKDTQYF. The CDR3 DNA sequence: TGCAGCCTTGAACGGCACCCGGGACAGGGAAAGGATACGCAGTATTTT. This sequence joins TRBV29-1 and TRBJ2-3; 9 nucleotides agree with TRBD1. The length of the CDR3 is 16 residues. Per germline, CDR1 SQVTM and CDR2 ANQGSEA.